The 31 T cell receptor beta chains listed next were all sequenced from one sample in a study of T cell responses to AZD1222 COVID-19 vaccine. This table comes from immunoSEQ multiplex PCR, and its TCRdb copy is limited to in-frame clones, with some not included. Of 150,000 to 200,000 clones in the sample, 80% to 95% were seen once. Here the sequenced sample was peripheral blood, taken on day 0 of AZD1222 vaccination. All receptors derive from an adult in good health.

The chain is built from TRBV27 and TRBJ2-7; 9 nucleotides agree with TRBD1. Germline assignment: CDR1 MNHEY and CDR2 SMNVEV (reference sequence). This CDR3 comprises 23 residues. The trim removed 10 bases at V and 4 bases at J, leaving 38 bases unmatched. The CDR3 spells CAIQLKGQGRLRGIPSRPYEQYF. The DNA of the CDR3 is TGTGCCATCCAGCTTAAGGGACAGGGCCGTCTTAGGGGGATCCCGTCCCGGCCTTACGAGCAGTACTTC.

This CDR3 is CAWGQGVTNEKLFF. CDR3 DNA: TGTGCCTGGGGCCAGGGGGTAACTAATGAAAAACTGTTTTTT. The chain links TRBV30 to TRBJ1-4; 7 bases are a match to TRBD1. From germline, CDR1 is GTSNPN and CDR2 SVGIG (reference sequence). With 5 bases clipped from V and 1 base from J, the junction kept 4 bases outside the gene matches. This CDR3 has 14 residues.

As DNA, the CDR3 is TGTGCCAGCAGTTTCCCTTACGGGACGGACGGCGGTGAAAAACTGTTTTTT. Translation: CASSFPYGTDGGEKLFF. The gene calls are TRBV28 and TRBJ1-4, with a possible D match to TRBD1 (5 bases). V was clipped by 3 bases and J by 7 bases, with 21 bases between them. The CDR3 covers 17 residues. In germline, CDR1 is MDHEN, CDR2 SYDVKM.

The chain couples TRBV2 to TRBJ2-7; D might be TRBD2 (6 bases). CDR1 and CDR2 from the germline V gene are SNHLY and FYNNEI. Trimming took 6 bases from V and 0 from J, leaving 6 bases between them. The CDR3 totals 12 residues. CDR3: CASRTSSYEQYF. The DNA for the CDR3 is TGTGCCAGCAGGACTAGCTCCTACGAGCAGTACTTC.

The rearrangement links TRBV12-3 or TRBV12-4 to TRBJ1-2, with D perhaps matching TRBD1 (6 bases). The CDR3 spans 12 residues. Trimming stripped 6 bases from V and 7 bases from J, with 12 bases between. DNA for the CDR3: TGTGCCAGCAGCTCGGACAGCAGTGGCTACACCTTC. It yields the protein CASSSDSSGYTF.

The count of this clone is one. The chain carries TRBV27 and TRBJ2-1; TRBD2 matches at 9 bases. The CDR3 sequence is 15 residues long. Germline V gene lookup returns CDR1 MNHEY and CDR2 SMNVEV (reference sequence). Trimming at V came to 9 bases and at J to 7 bases, leaving 13 bases not matched to a gene. CDR3 in DNA: TGTGCCAGTGGGTACGGGCTAGCGGGGCGGAATGAGCAGTTCTTC. Protein: CASGYGLAGRNEQFF.

The chain has TRBV27 and TRBJ2-7, with D possibly matching TRBD1 (6 bases). V was pared by 4 bases and J by 4 bases, with 14 bases between. In germline, CDR1 is MNHEY, CDR2 SMNVEV (reference sequence). The CDR3 extends over 14 amino acids. The CDR3 reads CASSWEQGPYEQYF. The CDR3 nucleotides read TGTGCCAGCAGTTGGGAACAGGGACCTTACGAGCAGTACTTC.

The J gene is TRBJ2-2, the V gene TRBV4-1; D gene ambiguous. The germline V gene encodes CDR1 MGHRA and CDR2 YSYEKL. The CDR3 runs to 14 residues. Trimming took off 4 bases at V and 7 bases at J, with 13 bases between the two ends. CDR3 in DNA: TGCGCCAGCAGCCCCATACTTAAAGGCGGGGAGCTGTTTTTT. Translated, it gives CASSPILKGGELFF.

This clone was recorded only once. The V and J genes are TRBV14 and TRBJ2-1, with D perhaps TRBD2 (6 bases). Per germline, CDR1 SGHDN and CDR2 FVKESK. Deletions cut 1 base from V and 0 bases from J, with 7 bases between. The CDR3 is made up of 15 amino acids. In DNA form, the CDR3 reads TGTGCCAGCAGCCAAGTCGGGAGCTCCTACAATGAGCAGTTCTTC. Protein sequence: CASSQVGSSYNEQFF.

V gene TRBV30 combines with J gene TRBJ2-3, with 9 bases identical to TRBD1. V lost 5 bases, J lost 4 bases, and 13 bases stayed unmatched. Germline loops: CDR1 GTSNPN, CDR2 SVGIG (reference sequence). The CDR3 runs 16 residues. The CDR3 DNA reads TGTGCCTGGGGGCGTGGGACAGGGTTTGTTCCAGATACGCAGTATTTT. Amino acid sequence: CAWGRGTGFVPDTQYF. Supplemented by reference TRBV30 and TRBJ2-3, the full variable domain reads SQTIHQWPATLVQPVGSPLSLECTVEGTSNPNLYWYRQAAGRGLQLLFYSVGIGQISSEVPQNLSASRPQDRQFILSSKKLLLSDSGFYLCAWGRGTGFVPDTQYFGPGTRLTVL.

CDR3 amino acids: CASIGNRVRGRELFF. The DNA of the CDR3 is TGTGCCAGCATAGGGAACAGGGTAAGAGGGAGGGAGCTGTTTTTT. The chain combines TRBV2 with TRBJ2-2, with D tentatively TRBD1 (6 bases). The CDR3 is made up of 15 amino acids. Looked up from germline, CDR1 is SNHLY and CDR2 is FYNNEI. The germline V and J ends were trimmed by 7 bases and 9 bases, with 21 bases remaining between them.

This clone was detected once. J is TRBJ2-6 and V is TRBV3-1 (or the pseudogene TRBV3-2); possible D gene TRBD1, 6 bases. This CDR3 region has 16 residues. Between the trimmed V and J ends, which lost 1 base and 4 bases, there was a span of 11 bases. CDR1 and CDR2 from the germline V gene are LGHDT and YNNKEL (reference sequence). CDR3: CASSQGSGTGANVLTF. The CDR3 DNA reads as TGTGCCAGCAGCCAAGGGTCGGGGACAGGGGCCAACGTCCTGACTTTC.

The chain joins TRBV12-3 or TRBV12-4 to TRBJ2-5; the D is unclear. The CDR3 is 12 residues long. V lost 11 bases, J lost 2 bases, and 12 bases lay in between. The CDR3 nucleotides are TGTGCCTCCCGCTTTCGACAAGAGACCCAGTACTTC. Translation gives CASRFRQETQYF.

The gene calls are TRBV6-2 or TRBV6-3 and TRBJ1-6; D unclear. This CDR3 is 12 amino acids long. The V gene's germline CDR1 is MNHEY and CDR2 SVGEGT. Trimming removed 2 bases from V and 9 bases from J, with 5 bases in between. The CDR3 DNA sequence: TGTGCCAGCAGTTACGTGTCTTCACCCCTCCACTTT. Amino acid sequence: CASSYVSSPLHF.

The J gene is TRBJ1-4, the V gene TRBV18, with unresolved D. CDR1 and CDR2 (germline): KGHSH, LQKENI. V was shortened by 0 bases and J by 5 bases, with 19 bases between the two germline ends. The CDR3 runs to 18 residues. The CDR3 region has the DNA TGTGCCAGCTCACCACCTGGCCTCGTGAGGGCGGGGAATGAAAAACTGTTTTTT. Protein: CASSPPGLVRAGNEKLFF.

CDR3 sequence (DNA): TGCAGCGTCGGAGCTAGCGGGCTGAACAATGAGCAGTTCTTC. Its protein is CSVGASGLNNEQFF. The chain carries TRBV29-1 and TRBJ2-1, with 8 bases that match TRBD2. CDR1 and CDR2 (germline): SQVTM, ANQGSEA. Trimming removed 6 bases from V and 5 bases from J; junction bases left unmatched: 9. This CDR3 is 14 amino acids long.

The chain combines TRBV6-5 with TRBJ1-3, with TRBD1 identical over 9 bases. The CDR3 loop spans 15 amino acids. Losses at the gene ends were 6 bases for V and 2 bases for J; bases not matched to a gene: 5. The V gene's germline CDR1 is MNHEY and CDR2 SVGAGI. The CDR3 loop is CASSQTGGTGNTIYF. CDR3 DNA sequence: TGTGCCAGCAGCCAGACAGGGGGAACTGGAAACACCATATATTTT.

This clone was counted once. The V gene is TRBV11-2, the J gene TRBJ2-1; 8 bases are shared with TRBD2. CDR1 SGHAT and CDR2 FQNNGV come from the germline V gene. The ends lost 5 bases at V and 4 bases at J; junction bases unmatched: 7. The CDR3 covers 15 residues. The CDR3 loop is CASSLAGPEYNEQFF. CDR3 nucleotides: TGTGCCAGCAGCCTAGCGGGCCCTGAATACAATGAGCAGTTCTTC.

The rearrangement links TRBV19 to TRBJ2-7; TRBD2 agrees at 13 bases. V trimming: 10 bases; J trimming: 2 bases; junction bases outside the gene matches: 17. The CDR3 length is 18 residues. The germline V gene encodes CDR1 LNHDA and CDR2 SQIVND (reference sequence). The DNA of the CDR3 is TGTGCCACCTCAGGGCTTACCGGGACTAGCGGGGACACCTACGAGCAGTACTTC. It yields the protein CATSGLTGTSGDTYEQYF.

This clone appeared once. The rearrangement links TRBV5-1 to TRBJ1-2; D is possibly TRBD1 (5 bases). Germline CDR1 and CDR2: SGHRS and YFSETQ. Trimming left V 0 bases short and J 4 bases short, with 10 bases between. The CDR3 runs 14 residues. The CDR3: CASSLEAGPYGYTF. CDR3 DNA: TGCGCCAGCAGCTTGGAGGCAGGGCCCTATGGCTACACCTTC.

This clone was recorded a few times. This sequence joins TRBV5-1 and TRBJ1-4; possible D gene TRBD1, 5 bases. Germline V CDR1 and CDR2: SGHRS, YFSETQ. The CDR3 loop spans 13 amino acids. Trimming removed 7 bases at V and 4 bases at J, with 11 bases between. The CDR3 loop reads CASAGGDNEKLFF. The DNA of the CDR3 is TGCGCCAGCGCCGGGGGAGATAATGAAAAACTGTTTTTT.

This sequence joins TRBV5-6 and TRBJ2-7; D is perhaps TRBD2 (5 bases). Trimming cost V 4 bases and J 0 bases, with 14 bases left between them. The germline gives CDR1 SGHDT, CDR2 YYEEEE. The CDR3 spans 15 residues. The CDR3 protein is CASSPRRISSYEQYF. In DNA form, the CDR3 reads TGTGCCAGCAGCCCGAGGAGGATCTCCTCCTACGAGCAGTACTTC.

The chain couples TRBV6-2 or TRBV6-3 to TRBJ2-7, with D perhaps being TRBD1 or TRBD2 (6 bases each). The germline V and J ends were trimmed by 2 bases and 7 bases, with 18 bases remaining between them. Germline V lookup: CDR1 MNHEY, CDR2 SVGEGT. The CDR3 is made up of 15 amino acids. CDR3 bases: TGTGCCAGCAGTTACCCCACAGGGTCCGGAGGGGAGCAGTACTTC. This translates into CASSYPTGSGGEQYF.

In its sample, this clone ranks as large. The chain joins TRBV27 to TRBJ1-1; D call uncertain. The CDR3 covers 15 residues. Germline CDR1 MNHEY, CDR2 SMNVEV (reference sequence). The V and J ends lost 1 base and 6 bases respectively, with 15 bases between them. CDR3 in amino acids: CASSLWPGKGSEAFF. The CDR3 nucleotides are TGTGCCAGCAGTTTATGGCCGGGAAAAGGCTCTGAAGCTTTCTTT.

CDR3 nucleotide sequence: TGTGCCAGTAGGGTCGCGGAGGGGACACCCCTCCACTTT. Amino acids: CASRVAEGTPLHF. The chain recombines TRBV19 with TRBJ1-6; possible D gene TRBD1, 5 bases. The CDR3 covers 13 residues. Trimming took 6 bases from V and 11 from J, leaving 14 bases between them. Germline V lookup: CDR1 LNHDA, CDR2 SQIVND (reference sequence).

V is TRBV5-1 and J is TRBJ1-5, with TRBD1 identical over 7 bases. Trimming cost V 2 bases and J 2 bases; bases outside gene matches: 1. The CDR3 spans 14 residues. The germline V gene encodes CDR1 SGHRS and CDR2 YFSETQ. The CDR3 region has the DNA TGCGCCAGCAGCTTTGGACAGGGCAATCAGCCCCAGCATTTT. Amino acid sequence: CASSFGQGNQPQHF.

This chain links TRBV6-5 with TRBJ1-5, with 7 bases fitting TRBD1. The CDR3 has 15 amino acids. J gave up 6 bases and V 2 bases, and 7 bases lay outside the gene matches. CDR1 MNHEY and CDR2 SVGAGI come from the germline V gene. The CDR3 DNA sequence: TGTGCCAGCAGTTACGGGGCAGGGGGAGGTCAGCCCCAGCATTTT. As protein: CASSYGAGGGQPQHF.

The V call is TRBV7-9, the J call TRBJ1-6; D is perhaps TRBD1 (5 bases). Per the germline V gene, CDR1 is SEHNR and CDR2 is FQNEAQ (reference sequence). The CDR3 extends over 15 amino acids. Trimming cost V 10 bases and J 0 bases, with 13 bases left between them. The CDR3 DNA sequence: TGTGCCACTCCCCGGGGGAGCTCCTATAATTCACCCCTCCACTTT. Translating it yields CATPRGSSYNSPLHF.

The V call is TRBV20-1, the J call TRBJ2-7; D possibly corresponds to TRBD2 (5 bases). CDR3 length equals 14 residues. V gave up 3 bases and J gave up 5 bases, with 17 bases separating them. Looked up from germline, CDR1 is DFQATT and CDR2 is SNEGSKA (reference sequence). The CDR3 region has the DNA TGCAGTGCTAGTATGGGCGGGTGGGGTAACGAGCAGTACTTC. Its translation: CSASMGGWGNEQYF.

The CDR3 here is CASSSGWQGETQYF. The CDR3 region has the DNA TGCGCCAGTAGTTCGGGGTGGCAGGGGGAGACCCAGTACTTC. The chain has TRBV5-1 and TRBJ2-5; D is perhaps TRBD1 (6 bases). The CDR3 has 14 amino acids. Trimming cost V 8 bases and J 5 bases, with 19 bases left between them. Germline V gene lookup returns CDR1 SGHRS and CDR2 YFSETQ.

The chain is built from TRBV5-1 and TRBJ2-3; 9 nucleotides agree with TRBD2. The CDR3 is 16 residues long. V lost 2 bases and J lost 2; bases outside the gene matches: 6. Per the germline V gene, CDR1 is SGHRS and CDR2 is YFSETQ. The CDR3 spells CASSFSVAGATDTQYF. CDR3 nucleotide sequence: TGCGCCAGCAGCTTTTCCGTAGCGGGGGCCACAGATACGCAGTATTTT.